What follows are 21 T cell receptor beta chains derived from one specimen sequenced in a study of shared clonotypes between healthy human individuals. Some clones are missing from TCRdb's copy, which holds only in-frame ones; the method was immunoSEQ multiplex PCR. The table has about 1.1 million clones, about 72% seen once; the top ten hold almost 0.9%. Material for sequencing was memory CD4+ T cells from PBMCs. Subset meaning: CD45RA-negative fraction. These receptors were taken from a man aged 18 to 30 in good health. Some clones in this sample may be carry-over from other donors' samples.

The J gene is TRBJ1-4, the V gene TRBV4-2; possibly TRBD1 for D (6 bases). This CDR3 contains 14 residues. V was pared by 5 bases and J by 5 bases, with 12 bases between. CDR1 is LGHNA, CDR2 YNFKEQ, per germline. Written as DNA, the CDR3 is TGTGCCAGCAGCTTCAGGGGAGGCAATGAAAAACTGTTTTTT. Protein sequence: CASSFRGGNEKLFF.

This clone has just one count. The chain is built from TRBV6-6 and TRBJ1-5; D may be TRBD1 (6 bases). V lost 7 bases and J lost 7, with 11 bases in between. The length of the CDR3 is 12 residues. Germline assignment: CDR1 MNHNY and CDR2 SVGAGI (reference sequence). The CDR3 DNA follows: TGTGCCAGCAACGGGGGCGGCCAGCCCCAGCATTTT. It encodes CASNGGGQPQHF.

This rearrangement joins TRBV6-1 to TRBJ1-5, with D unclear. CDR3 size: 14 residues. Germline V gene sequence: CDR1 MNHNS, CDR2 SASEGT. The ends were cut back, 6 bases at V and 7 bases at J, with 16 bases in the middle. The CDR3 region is CASSAGQVGQPQHF. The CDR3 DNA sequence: TGTGCCAGCAGCGCCGGGCAGGTTGGGCAGCCCCAGCATTTT.

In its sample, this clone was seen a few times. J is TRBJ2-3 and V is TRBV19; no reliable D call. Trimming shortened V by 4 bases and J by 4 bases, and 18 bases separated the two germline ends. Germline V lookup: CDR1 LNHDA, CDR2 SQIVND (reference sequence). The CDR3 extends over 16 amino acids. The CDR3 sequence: CASSTAGPQIPDTQYF. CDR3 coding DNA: TGTGCCAGTAGTACGGCAGGACCCCAAATCCCAGATACGCAGTATTTT.

Here the CDR3 DNA reads TGTGCCAGCCGAGGGGGTGGGCAGACCAATGAGCAGTTCTTC. Translation: CASRGGGQTNEQFF. The rearrangement links TRBV28 to TRBJ2-1, with a tentative D call TRBD1 (6 bases). This CDR3 region has 14 residues. V was shortened by 8 bases and J by 6 bases, with 17 bases between the two germline ends. The germline V gene has CDR1 MDHEN and CDR2 SYDVKM.

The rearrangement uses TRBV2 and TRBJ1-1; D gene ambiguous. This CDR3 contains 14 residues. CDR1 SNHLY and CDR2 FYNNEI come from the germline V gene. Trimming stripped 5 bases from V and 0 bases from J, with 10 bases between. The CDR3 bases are TGTGCCAGCAGTCCCGGGCTCATGAACACTGAAGCTTTCTTT. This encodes CASSPGLMNTEAFF.

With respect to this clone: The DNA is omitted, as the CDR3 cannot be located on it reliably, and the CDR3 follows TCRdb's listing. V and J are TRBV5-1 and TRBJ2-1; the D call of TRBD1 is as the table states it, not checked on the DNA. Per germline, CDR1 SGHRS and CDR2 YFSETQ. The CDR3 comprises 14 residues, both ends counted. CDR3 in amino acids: CASSFGPGGHEQFF.

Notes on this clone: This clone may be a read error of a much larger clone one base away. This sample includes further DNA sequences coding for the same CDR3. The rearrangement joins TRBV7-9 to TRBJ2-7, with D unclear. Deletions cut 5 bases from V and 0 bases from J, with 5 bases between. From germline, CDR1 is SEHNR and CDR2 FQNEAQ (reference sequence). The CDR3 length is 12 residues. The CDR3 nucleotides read TGTGCCAGCAGCCCCGGCTCCTACGAGCAGTACTTC. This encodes CASSPGSYEQYF.

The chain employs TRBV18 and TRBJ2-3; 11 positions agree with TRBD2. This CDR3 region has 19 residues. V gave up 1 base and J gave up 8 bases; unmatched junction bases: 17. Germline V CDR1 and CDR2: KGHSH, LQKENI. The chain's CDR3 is CASSPLAGGLLQSRSTQYF. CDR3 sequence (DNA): TGTGCCAGCTCACCACTAGCGGGAGGGCTGTTACAATCCCGCTCTACGCAGTATTTT. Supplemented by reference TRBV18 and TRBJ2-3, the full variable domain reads NAGVMQNPRHLVRRRGQEARLRCSPMKGHSHVYWYRQLPEEGLKFMVYLQKENIIDESGMPKERFSAEFPKEGPSILRIQQVVRGDSAAYFCASSPLAGGLLQSRSTQYFGPGTRLTVL.

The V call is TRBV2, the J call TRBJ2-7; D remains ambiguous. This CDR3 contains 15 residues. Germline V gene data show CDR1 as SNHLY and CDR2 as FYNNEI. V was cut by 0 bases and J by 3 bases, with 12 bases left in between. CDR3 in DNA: TGTGCCAGCAGTGAAGCTGGAGTAGTTGTCTACGAGCAGTACTTC. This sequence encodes CASSEAGVVVYEQYF.

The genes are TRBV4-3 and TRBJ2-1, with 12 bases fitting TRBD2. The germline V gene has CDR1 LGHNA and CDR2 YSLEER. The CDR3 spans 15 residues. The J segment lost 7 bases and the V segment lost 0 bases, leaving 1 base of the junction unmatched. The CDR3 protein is CASSQDGTSGNEQFF. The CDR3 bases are TGCGCCAGCAGCCAAGACGGGACTAGCGGGAATGAGCAGTTCTTC.

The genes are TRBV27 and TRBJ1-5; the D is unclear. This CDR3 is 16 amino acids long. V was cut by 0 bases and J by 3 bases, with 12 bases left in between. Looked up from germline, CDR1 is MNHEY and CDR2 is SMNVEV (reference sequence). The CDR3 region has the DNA TGTGCCAGCAGTTTATCTCGGGTGAGGAACAATCAGCCCCAGCATTTT. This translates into CASSLSRVRNNQPQHF.

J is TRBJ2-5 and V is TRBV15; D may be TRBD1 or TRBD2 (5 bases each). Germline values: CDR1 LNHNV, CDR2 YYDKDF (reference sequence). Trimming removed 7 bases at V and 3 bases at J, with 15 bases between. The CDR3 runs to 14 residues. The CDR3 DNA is TGTGCCACCACCGGGACGAGAACTGAAGAGACCCAGTACTTC. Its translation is CATTGTRTEETQYF.

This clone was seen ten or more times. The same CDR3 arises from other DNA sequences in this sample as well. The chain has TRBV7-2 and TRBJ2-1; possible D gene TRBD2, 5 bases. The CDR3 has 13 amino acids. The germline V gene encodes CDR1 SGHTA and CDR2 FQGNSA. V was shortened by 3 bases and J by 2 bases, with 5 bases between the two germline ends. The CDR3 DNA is TGTGCCAGCAGCTTGGGAGCCTACAATGAGCAGTTCTTC. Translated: CASSLGAYNEQFF.

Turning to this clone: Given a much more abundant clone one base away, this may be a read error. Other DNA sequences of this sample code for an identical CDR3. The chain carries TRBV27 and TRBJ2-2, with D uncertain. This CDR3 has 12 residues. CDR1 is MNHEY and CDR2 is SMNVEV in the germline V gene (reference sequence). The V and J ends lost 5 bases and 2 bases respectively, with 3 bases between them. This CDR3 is CASSRNTGELFF. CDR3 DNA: TGTGCCAGCAGTAGAAACACCGGGGAGCTGTTTTTT.

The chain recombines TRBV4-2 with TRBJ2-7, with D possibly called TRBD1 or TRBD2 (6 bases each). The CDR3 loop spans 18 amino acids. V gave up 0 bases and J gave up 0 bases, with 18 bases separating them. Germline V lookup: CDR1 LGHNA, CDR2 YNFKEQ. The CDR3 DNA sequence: TGTGCCAGCAGCCAAGATCTCCCGGTGGGGGGCTTCTCCTACGAGCAGTACTTC. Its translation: CASSQDLPVGGFSYEQYF.

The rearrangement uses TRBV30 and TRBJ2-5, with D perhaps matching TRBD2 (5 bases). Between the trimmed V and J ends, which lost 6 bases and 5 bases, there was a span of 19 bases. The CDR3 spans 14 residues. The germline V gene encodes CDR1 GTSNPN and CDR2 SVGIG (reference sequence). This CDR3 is CACTRSRRRETQYF. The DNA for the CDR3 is TGTGCCTGCACTAGAAGCAGGAGGAGGGAGACCCAGTACTTC.

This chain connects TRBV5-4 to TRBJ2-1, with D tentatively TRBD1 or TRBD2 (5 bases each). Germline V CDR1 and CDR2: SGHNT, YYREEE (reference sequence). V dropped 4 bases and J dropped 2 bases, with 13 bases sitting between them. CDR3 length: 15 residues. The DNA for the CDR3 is TGTGCCAGCAGCCCCGGGGCCAAGACCTACAATGAGCAGTTCTTC. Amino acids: CASSPGAKTYNEQFF.

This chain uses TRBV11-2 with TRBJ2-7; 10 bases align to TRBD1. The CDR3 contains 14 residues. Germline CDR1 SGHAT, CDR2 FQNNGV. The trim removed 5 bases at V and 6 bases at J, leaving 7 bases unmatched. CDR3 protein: CASSSGTGVVEQYF. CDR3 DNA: TGTGCCAGCAGCAGCGGGACAGGGGTGGTCGAGCAGTACTTC.

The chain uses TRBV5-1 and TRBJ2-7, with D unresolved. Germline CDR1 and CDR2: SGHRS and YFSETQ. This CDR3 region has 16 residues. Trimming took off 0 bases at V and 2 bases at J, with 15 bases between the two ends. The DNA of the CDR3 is TGCGCCAGCAGCTTGGTAATGGCCAGCTCTGCCTACGAGCAGTACTTC. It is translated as CASSLVMASSAYEQYF.

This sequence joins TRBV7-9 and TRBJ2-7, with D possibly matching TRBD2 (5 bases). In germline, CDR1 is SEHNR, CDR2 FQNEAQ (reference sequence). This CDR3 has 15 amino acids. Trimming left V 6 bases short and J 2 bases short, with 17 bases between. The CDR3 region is CASSRSADGAYEQYF. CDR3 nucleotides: TGTGCCAGCAGTCGATCAGCGGACGGGGCCTACGAGCAGTACTTC.